One T cell receptor beta chain is described in this entry. Its antigen is unknown. This record belongs to a study of cytomegalovirus exposure and HLA in healthy donors. Primers for the PCR totalled 60 Vbeta and 13 Jbeta. Produced via immunoSEQ multiplex PCR; TCRdb's table is partial and in-frame only. The table includes 200,000 to 250,000 clones, over 80% detected once. Among the donors, all were healthy bone marrow donors. Findings and limits, study-wide: Published work reported that the classifier diagnosed cytomegalovirus status with high specificity and sensitivity. TCR beta V- and J-gene trimming, according to a later analysis, was linked to a missense DCLRE1C variant.

This CDR3 has 14 amino acids. From germline, CDR1 is MNHEY and CDR2 SVGAGI. The rearrangement links TRBV6-5 to TRBJ2-5; 8 nucleotides agree with TRBD2. The J call may be wrong; the DNA end is better matched by TRBJ2-7. The TCR comes from a woman aged 40 to 55 in good health and CMV-seropositive. The sequenced sample consisted of PBMCs. DNA for the CDR3: TGTGCCAGCAGTCGAAACGGGAGGGAATACGAGCAGTACTTC. Protein sequence: CASSRNGREYEQYF.